One sample yielded the 17 T cell receptor beta chains listed below, sequenced in a study of CD8+ T cells in alopecia areata. The treatment was: oral pan-JAK inhibitor, 5-10 mg twice daily. RNA extraction and reverse transcription yielded cDNA as sequencing template. Method: immunoSEQ multiplex PCR; TCRdb's copy keeps in-frame clones and lacks some. Among around 200,000 clones, around 65% were seen once, and the ten largest hold 4% to 4.5%. Material: CD4+ T cells sorted from blood, obtained at week 4, from a patient treated with tofacitinib. These TCRs come from a human donor with alopecia areata.

The rearrangement uses TRBV30 and TRBJ1-3; D not resolved. Germline lookup yields CDR1 GTSNPN and CDR2 SVGIG (reference sequence). Trimming left V 2 bases short and J 4 bases short, with 6 bases between. The CDR3 spans 12 residues. The CDR3 region is CAWSQRGNTIYF. DNA for the CDR3: TGTGCCTGGAGTCAGAGAGGAAACACCATATATTTT.

The chain couples TRBV10-2 to TRBJ2-3; TRBD2 agrees at 10 bases. CDR1 and CDR2 from the germline V gene are WSHSY and SAAADI. The CDR3 has 14 amino acids. The V and J ends lost 4 bases and 4 bases, in that order; junction bases with no gene match: 2. CDR3 nucleotide sequence: TGCGCCAGCAGTGCCAGCGGGGGGGCAGATACGCAGTATTTT. Its protein product is CASSASGGADTQYF.

The CDR3 DNA reads as TGTGCCAGCAGCGGGGACAGGAGACCAGCCTCTGGGGCCAACGTCCTGACTTTC. Residues: CASSGDRRPASGANVLTF. The V and J genes are TRBV27 and TRBJ2-6; 8 bases align to TRBD1. V lost 6 bases, J lost 0 bases, and 10 bases stayed unmatched. Looked up from germline, CDR1 is MNHEY and CDR2 is SMNVEV (reference sequence). The CDR3 length is 18 residues.

The chain uses TRBV29-1 and TRBJ1-1, with D unclear. This CDR3 has 13 amino acids. Germline CDR1 and CDR2: SQVTM and ANQGSEA. Trimming removed 5 bases from V and 0 bases from J, with 10 bases in between. The DNA for the CDR3 is TGCAGCGTTTCCGAACCTGTGAACACTGAAGCTTTCTTT. This gives the protein CSVSEPVNTEAFF.

The genes are TRBV7-2 and TRBJ2-7; D gene uncertain. CDR1 SGHTA and CDR2 FQGNSA come from the germline V gene. With 4 bases removed from V and 2 bases from J, the gap between germline ends came to 9 bases. The CDR3 spans 13 residues. The CDR3 DNA sequence: TGTGCCAGCAGCTCGGACGGTCCCTACGAGCAGTACTTC. Residues: CASSSDGPYEQYF. Complete variable domain (other parts from reference TRBV7-2 and TRBJ2-7): GAGVSQSPSNKVTEKGKDVELRCDPISGHTALYWYRQSLGQGLEFLIYFQGNSAPDKSGLPSDRFSAERTGGSVSTLTIQRTQQEDSAVYLCASSSDGPYEQYFGPGTRLTVT.

J is TRBJ2-3 and V is TRBV5-1; no clear D. The CDR3 is 15 amino acids. CDR1 and CDR2 (germline): SGHRS, YFSETQ. V lost 1 base and J 2 bases, leaving 11 bases between the germline ends. CDR3 nucleotides: TGCGCCAGCAGCTTGTACCACGAACCCACAGATACGCAGTATTTT. This translates into CASSLYHEPTDTQYF.

The chain uses TRBV25-1 and TRBJ1-6; TRBD1 might be the D (6 bases). Germline V gene sequence: CDR1 MGHDK, CDR2 SYGVNS. The CDR3 loop spans 12 amino acids. Trimming removed 7 bases from V and 9 bases from J, with 10 bases in between. In nucleotides, the CDR3 is TGTGCCAGCACCAGGGGCTCTTCACCCCTCCACTTT. Translating it yields CASTRGSSPLHF. Variable domain in full (rest from reference TRBV25-1 and TRBJ1-6): EADIYQTPRYLVIGTGKKITLECSQTMGHDKMYWYQQDPGMELHLIHYSYGVNSTEKGDLSSESTVSRIRTEHFPLTLESARPSHTSQYLCASTRGSSPLHFGNGTRLTVT.

This clone came up a few times. The genes are TRBV7-2 and TRBJ2-5; 13 bases match TRBD2. With V trimmed by 5 bases and J by 3 bases, 9 bases remained unmatched. This CDR3 is built from 17 residues. CDR1 is SGHTA and CDR2 is FQGNSA in the germline V gene. CDR3 nucleotide sequence: TGTGCCAGCAGCCTGAGGCCCGGACTAGCGGGAGAAGAGACCCAGTACTTC. Translating gives CASSLRPGLAGEETQYF.

The rearrangement uses TRBV10-3 and TRBJ2-1, with 7 bases aligning to TRBD2. The CDR3 is 14 residues long. In germline, CDR1 is ENHRY, CDR2 SYGVKD. Losses at the gene ends were 8 bases for V and 5 bases for J; bases not matched to a gene: 9. The CDR3 nucleotides are TGTGCCATCCGGAGAGCGGGGAGCGACAATGAGCAGTTCTTC. Translation: CAIRRAGSDNEQFF.

The chain couples TRBV29-1 to TRBJ1-1, with D possibly matching TRBD1 (5 bases). The CDR3 is 14 residues long. Germline V gives CDR1 SQVTM, CDR2 ANQGSEA. The V end was cut by 0 bases, the J end by 4 bases, with 12 bases between. The CDR3 protein is CSVEETGAVTEAFF. CDR3 nucleotides: TGCAGCGTTGAAGAAACCGGGGCCGTCACTGAAGCTTTCTTT. The whole variable domain, filled in from reference TRBV29-1 and TRBJ1-1, reads SAVISQKPSRDICQRGTSLTIQCQVDSQVTMMFWYRQQPGQSLTLIATANQGSEATYESGFVIDKFPISRPNLTFSTLTVSNMSPEDSSIYLCSVEETGAVTEAFFGQGTRLTVV.

The count of this clone is one. The rearrangement joins TRBV5-1 to TRBJ2-3; D is undetermined. CDR1 and CDR2 (germline): SGHRS, YFSETQ. This CDR3 contains 12 residues. The V and J ends lost 1 base and 5 bases respectively, with 5 bases between them. The CDR3 DNA follows: TGCGCCAGCAGCTTGATGGAAGATACGCAGTATTTT. Translating it yields CASSLMEDTQYF.

This clone was observed a few times. This chain links TRBV7-8 with TRBJ1-1; no clear D. Trimming pared 2 bases from V and 6 bases from J, leaving 7 bases between. CDR1 and CDR2 from the germline V gene are SGHVS and FQNEAQ. CDR3 length equals 12 residues. The CDR3 nucleotides read TGTGCCAGCAGCTTAAAGGGTGCTGAAGCTTTCTTT. Its translation: CASSLKGAEAFF.

In this sample, this clone turned up a few times. The chain has TRBV7-9 and TRBJ1-6; no reliable D call. Trimming left V 1 base short and J 10 bases short, with 11 bases between. CDR1 is SEHNR and CDR2 is FQNEAQ in the germline V gene (reference sequence). This CDR3 is built from 14 residues. The CDR3 loop reads CASSLDIVGSPLHF. Here the CDR3 DNA reads TGTGCCAGCAGCTTAGATATCGTCGGCTCACCCCTCCACTTT.

The J gene is TRBJ1-5, the V gene TRBV4-2, with D unclear. Germline assignment: CDR1 LGHNA and CDR2 YNFKEQ. Trimming left V 0 bases short and J 3 bases short, with 9 bases between. CDR3 size: 15 residues. DNA of the CDR3: TGTGCCAGCAGCCAAGATGGGCAGTTCAATCAGCCCCAGCATTTT. This encodes CASSQDGQFNQPQHF.

This clone was seen just once. This chain links TRBV30 with TRBJ1-6, with TRBD1 matching over 11 bases. V was clipped by 1 base and J by 6 bases; unmatched bases: 2. This CDR3 comprises 15 residues. Per the germline V gene, CDR1 is GTSNPN and CDR2 is SVGIG (reference sequence). The CDR3 spells CAWSAGTGGNSPLHF. For the CDR3, the DNA is TGTGCCTGGAGTGCAGGGACAGGGGGTAATTCACCCCTCCACTTT. The full variable domain, rest sourced from reference TRBV30 and TRBJ1-6, is SQTIHQWPATLVQPVGSPLSLECTVEGTSNPNLYWYRQAAGRGLQLLFYSVGIGQISSEVPQNLSASRPQDRQFILSSKKLLLSDSGFYLCAWSAGTGGNSPLHFGNGTRLTVT.

CDR3 DNA sequence: TGTGCCAGCAGCTTGGAAGGGGCAACAGATACGCAGTATTTT. This translates into CASSLEGATDTQYF. The chain combines TRBV7-8 with TRBJ2-3; possibly TRBD1 for D (5 bases). This CDR3 spans 14 amino acids. The ends were cut back, 3 bases at V and 3 bases at J, with 10 bases in the middle. Germline CDR1 and CDR2: SGHVS and FQNEAQ.

On this clone: One junction end disagrees with the germline gene, perhaps due to a read error. The chain is built from TRBV30 and TRBJ2-7; D is possibly TRBD1 (6 bases). CDR3 length: 14 residues. The germline gives CDR1 GTSNPN, CDR2 SVGIG (reference sequence). This CDR3 is CAWSPGQNLYKQYF. The CDR3 nucleotides are TGTGCCTGGTCTCCCGGACAGAACCTCTACAAGCAGTACTTC. The full variable domain, rest sourced from reference TRBV30 and TRBJ2-7, is SQTIHQWPATLVQPVGSPLSLECTVEGTSNPNLYWYRQAAGRGLQLLFYSVGIGQISSEVPQNLSASRPQDRQFILSSKKLLLSDSGFYLCAWSPGQNLYKQYFGPGTRLTVT.